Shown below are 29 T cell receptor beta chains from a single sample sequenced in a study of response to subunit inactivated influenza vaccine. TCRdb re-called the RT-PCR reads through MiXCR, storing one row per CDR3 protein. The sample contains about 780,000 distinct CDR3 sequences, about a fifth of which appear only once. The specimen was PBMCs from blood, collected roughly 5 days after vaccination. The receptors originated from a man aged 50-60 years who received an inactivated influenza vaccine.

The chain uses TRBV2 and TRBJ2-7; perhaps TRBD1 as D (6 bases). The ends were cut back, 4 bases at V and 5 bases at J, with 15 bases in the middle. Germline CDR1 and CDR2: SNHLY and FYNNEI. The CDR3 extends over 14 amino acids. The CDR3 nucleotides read TGTGCCAGCAGTGGATGGACAGTATCAGACGAGCAGTACTTC. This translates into CASSGWTVSDEQYF. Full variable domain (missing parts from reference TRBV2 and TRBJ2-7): EPEVTQTPSHQVTQMGQEVILRCVPISNHLYFYWYRQILGQKVEFLVSFYNNEISEKSEIFDDQFSVERPDGSNFTLKIRSTKLEDSAMYFCASSGWTVSDEQYFGPGTRLTVT.

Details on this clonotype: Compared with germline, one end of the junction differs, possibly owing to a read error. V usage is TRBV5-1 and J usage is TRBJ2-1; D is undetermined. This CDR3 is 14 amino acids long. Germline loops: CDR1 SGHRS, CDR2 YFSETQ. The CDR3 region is CASSLALVENGQFF. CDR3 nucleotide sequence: TGCGCCAGCAGCTTGGCCTTAGTGGAGAATGGGCAGTTCTTC.

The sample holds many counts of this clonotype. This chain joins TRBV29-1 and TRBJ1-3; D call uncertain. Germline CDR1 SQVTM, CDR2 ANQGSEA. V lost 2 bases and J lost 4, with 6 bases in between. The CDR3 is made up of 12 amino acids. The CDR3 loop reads CSVEYSGNTIYF. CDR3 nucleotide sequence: TGCAGCGTTGAATATAGCGGAAACACCATATATTTT.

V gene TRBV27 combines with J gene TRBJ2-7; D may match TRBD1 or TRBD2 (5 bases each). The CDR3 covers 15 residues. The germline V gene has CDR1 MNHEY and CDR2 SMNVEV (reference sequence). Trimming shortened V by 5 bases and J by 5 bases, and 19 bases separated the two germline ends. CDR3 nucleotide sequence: TGTGCCAGCAGTGCGATGGGACCACTATACAACGAGCAGTACTTC. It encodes CASSAMGPLYNEQYF.

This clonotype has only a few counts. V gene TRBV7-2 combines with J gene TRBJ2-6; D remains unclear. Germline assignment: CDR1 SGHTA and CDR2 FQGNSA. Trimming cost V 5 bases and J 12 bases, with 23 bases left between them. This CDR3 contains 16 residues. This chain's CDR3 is CASSLSAVGGLPVLTF. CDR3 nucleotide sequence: TGTGCCAGCAGCCTCTCGGCGGTCGGTGGGCTCCCCGTCCTGACTTTC.

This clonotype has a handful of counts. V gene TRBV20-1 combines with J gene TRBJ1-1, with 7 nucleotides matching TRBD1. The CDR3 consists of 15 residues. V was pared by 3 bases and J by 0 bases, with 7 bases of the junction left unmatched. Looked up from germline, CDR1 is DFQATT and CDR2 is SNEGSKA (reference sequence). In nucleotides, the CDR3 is TGCAGTGCTAGCGACACGACAGGGATGAACACTGAAGCTTTCTTT. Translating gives CSASDTTGMNTEAFF.

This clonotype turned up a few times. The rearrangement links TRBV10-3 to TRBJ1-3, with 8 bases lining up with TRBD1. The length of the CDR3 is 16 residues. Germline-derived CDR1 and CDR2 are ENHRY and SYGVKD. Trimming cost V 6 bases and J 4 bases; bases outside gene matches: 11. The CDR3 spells CAIRDTPGQVGNTIYF. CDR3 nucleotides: TGTGCCATCAGGGATACGCCGGGACAGGTCGGAAACACCATATATTTT.

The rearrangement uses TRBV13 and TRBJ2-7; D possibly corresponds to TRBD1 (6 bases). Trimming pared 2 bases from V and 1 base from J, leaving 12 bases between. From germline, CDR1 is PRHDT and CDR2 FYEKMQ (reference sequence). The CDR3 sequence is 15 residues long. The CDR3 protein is CASSLRGLGSYEQYF. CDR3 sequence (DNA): TGTGCCAGCAGCTTAAGGGGGTTGGGATCCTACGAGCAGTACTTC.

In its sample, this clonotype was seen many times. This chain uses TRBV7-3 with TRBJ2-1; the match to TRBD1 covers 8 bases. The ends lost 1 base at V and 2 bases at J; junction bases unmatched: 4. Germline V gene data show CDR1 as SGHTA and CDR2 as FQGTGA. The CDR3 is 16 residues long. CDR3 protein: CASSLISDRAYNEQFF. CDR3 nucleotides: TGTGCCAGCAGCTTAATCTCGGACAGGGCCTACAATGAGCAGTTCTTC.

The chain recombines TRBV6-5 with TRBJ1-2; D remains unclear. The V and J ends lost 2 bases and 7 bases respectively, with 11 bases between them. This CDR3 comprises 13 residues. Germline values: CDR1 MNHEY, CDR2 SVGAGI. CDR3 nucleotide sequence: TGTGCCAGCAGTTACGGGCCACGCGGTGGCTACACCTTC. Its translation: CASSYGPRGGYTF.

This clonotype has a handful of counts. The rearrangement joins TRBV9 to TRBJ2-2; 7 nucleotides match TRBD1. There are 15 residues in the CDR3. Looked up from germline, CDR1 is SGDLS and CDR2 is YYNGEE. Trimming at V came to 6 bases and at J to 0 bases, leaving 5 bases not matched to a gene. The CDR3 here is CASTWGQSNTGELFF. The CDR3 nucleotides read TGTGCCAGCACCTGGGGACAGTCGAACACCGGGGAGCTGTTTTTT.

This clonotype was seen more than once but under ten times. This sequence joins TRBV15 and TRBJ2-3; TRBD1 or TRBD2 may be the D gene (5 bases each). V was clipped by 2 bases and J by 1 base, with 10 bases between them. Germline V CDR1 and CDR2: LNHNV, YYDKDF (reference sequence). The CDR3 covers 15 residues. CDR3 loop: CATSRTGHGTDTQYF. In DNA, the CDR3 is TGTGCCACCAGCAGAACGGGGCACGGCACAGATACGCAGTATTTT.

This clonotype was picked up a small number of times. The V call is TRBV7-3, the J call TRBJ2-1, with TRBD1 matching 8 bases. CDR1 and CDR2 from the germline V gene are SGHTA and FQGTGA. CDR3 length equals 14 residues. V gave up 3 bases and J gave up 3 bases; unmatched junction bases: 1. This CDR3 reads CASSFDRGYNEQFF. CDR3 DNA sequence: TGTGCCAGCAGCTTCGACAGGGGCTACAATGAGCAGTTCTTC.

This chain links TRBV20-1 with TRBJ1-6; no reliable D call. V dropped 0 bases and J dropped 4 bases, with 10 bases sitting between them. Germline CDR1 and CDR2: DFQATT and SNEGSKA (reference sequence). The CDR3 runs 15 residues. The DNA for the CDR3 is TGCAGTGCTAGAGAGTTCGGAGCATATAATTCACCCCTCCACTTT. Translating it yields CSAREFGAYNSPLHF.

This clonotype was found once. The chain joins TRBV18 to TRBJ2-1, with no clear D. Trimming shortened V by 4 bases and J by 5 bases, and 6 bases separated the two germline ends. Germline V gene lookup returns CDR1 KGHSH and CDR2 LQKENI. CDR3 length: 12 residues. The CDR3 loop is CASSRVDNEQFF. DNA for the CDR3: TGTGCCAGCTCACGGGTAGACAATGAGCAGTTCTTC.

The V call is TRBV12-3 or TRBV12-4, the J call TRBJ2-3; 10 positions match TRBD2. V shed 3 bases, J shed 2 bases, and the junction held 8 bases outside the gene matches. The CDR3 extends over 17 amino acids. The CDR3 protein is CASSLGFSGGSTDTQYF. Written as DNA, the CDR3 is TGTGCCAGCAGTTTGGGGTTTAGCGGGGGGTCCACAGATACGCAGTATTTT.

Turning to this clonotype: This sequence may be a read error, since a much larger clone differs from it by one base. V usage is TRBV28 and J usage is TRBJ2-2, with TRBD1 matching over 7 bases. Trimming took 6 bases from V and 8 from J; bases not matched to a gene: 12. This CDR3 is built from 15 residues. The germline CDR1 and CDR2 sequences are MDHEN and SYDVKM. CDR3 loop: CASRTGTATPGELFF. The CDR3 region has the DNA TGTGCCAGCAGAACCGGGACAGCGACCCCAGGGGAGCTGTTTTTT.

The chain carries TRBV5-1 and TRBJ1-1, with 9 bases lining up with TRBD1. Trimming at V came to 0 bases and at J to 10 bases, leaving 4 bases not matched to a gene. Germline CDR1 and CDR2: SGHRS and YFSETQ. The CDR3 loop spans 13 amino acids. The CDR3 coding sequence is TGCGCCAGCAGCTTGGAACAGGGGGCGGGAGCTTTCTTT. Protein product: CASSLEQGAGAFF.

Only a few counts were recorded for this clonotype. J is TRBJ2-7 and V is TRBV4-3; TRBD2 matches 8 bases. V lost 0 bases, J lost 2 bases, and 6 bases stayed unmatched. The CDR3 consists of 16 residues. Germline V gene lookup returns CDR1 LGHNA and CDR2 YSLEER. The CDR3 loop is CASSQEVYGGAYEQYF. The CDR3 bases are TGCGCCAGCAGCCAAGAGGTATACGGGGGGGCCTACGAGCAGTACTTC.

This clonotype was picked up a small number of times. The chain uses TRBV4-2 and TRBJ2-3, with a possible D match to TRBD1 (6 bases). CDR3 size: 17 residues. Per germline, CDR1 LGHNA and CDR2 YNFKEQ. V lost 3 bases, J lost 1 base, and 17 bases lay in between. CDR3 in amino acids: CASSQSPRGRGTDTQYF. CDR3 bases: TGTGCCAGCAGCCAGAGCCCCAGGGGAAGGGGCACAGATACGCAGTATTTT.

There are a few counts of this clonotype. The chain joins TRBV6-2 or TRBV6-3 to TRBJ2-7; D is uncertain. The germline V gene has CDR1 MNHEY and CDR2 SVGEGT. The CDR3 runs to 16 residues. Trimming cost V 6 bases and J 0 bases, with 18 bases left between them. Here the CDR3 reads CASSPEGTAGSYEQYF. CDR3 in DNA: TGTGCCAGCAGCCCCGAAGGAACAGCCGGCTCCTACGAGCAGTACTTC.

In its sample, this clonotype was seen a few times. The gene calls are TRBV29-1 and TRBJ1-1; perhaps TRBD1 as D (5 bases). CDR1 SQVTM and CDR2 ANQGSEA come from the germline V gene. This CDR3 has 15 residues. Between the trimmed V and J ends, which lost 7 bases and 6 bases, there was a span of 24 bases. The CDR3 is CSALGFGGFGAEAFF. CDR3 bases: TGCAGCGCCTTAGGGTTCGGGGGTTTTGGCGCTGAAGCTTTCTTT.

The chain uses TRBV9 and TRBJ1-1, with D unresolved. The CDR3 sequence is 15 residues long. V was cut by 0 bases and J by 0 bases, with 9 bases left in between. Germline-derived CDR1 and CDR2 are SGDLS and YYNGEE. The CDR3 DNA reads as TGTGCCAGCAGCGTAGCCGGCAGCATGAACACTGAAGCTTTCTTT. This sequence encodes CASSVAGSMNTEAFF.

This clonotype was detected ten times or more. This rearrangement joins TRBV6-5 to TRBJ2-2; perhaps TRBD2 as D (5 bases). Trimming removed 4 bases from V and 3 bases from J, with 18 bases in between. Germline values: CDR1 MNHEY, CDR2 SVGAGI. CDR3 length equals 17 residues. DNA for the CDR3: TGTGCCAGCAGTTTCTCGGAGCGGCCAGCCCACACCGGGGAGCTGTTTTTT. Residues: CASSFSERPAHTGELFF.

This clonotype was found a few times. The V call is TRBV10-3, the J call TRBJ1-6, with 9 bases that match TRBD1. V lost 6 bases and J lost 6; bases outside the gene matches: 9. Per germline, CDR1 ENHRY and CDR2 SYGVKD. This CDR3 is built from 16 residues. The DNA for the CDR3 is TGTGCCATCAGAAACACAGGGGGCTCGGGTAATTCACCCCTCCACTTT. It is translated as CAIRNTGGSGNSPLHF.

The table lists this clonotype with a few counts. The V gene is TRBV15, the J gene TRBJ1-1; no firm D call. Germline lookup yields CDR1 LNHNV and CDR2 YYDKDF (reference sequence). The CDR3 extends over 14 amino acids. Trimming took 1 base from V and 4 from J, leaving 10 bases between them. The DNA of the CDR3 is TGTGCCACCAGCAGAGTACGTGGGTCCACTGAAGCTTTCTTT. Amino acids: CATSRVRGSTEAFF.

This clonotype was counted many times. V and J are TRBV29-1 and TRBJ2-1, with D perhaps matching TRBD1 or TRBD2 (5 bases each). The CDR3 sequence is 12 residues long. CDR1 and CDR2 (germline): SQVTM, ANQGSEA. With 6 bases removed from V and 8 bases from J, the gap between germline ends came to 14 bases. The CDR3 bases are TGCAGCGTGGATCCGGGGCTTTATGAGCAGTTCTTC. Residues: CSVDPGLYEQFF.

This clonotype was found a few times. The CDR3 nucleotides read TGCGCCAGCAGCCAAGAGTCCACTAGCGGGATCTACGAGCAGTACTTC. It is translated as CASSQESTSGIYEQYF. The rearrangement links TRBV4-3 to TRBJ2-7; 10 bases are a match to TRBD2. J lost 3 bases, V lost 0 bases, and 5 bases had no gene match. CDR1 is LGHNA and CDR2 is YSLEER in the germline V gene. The CDR3 has 16 residues.

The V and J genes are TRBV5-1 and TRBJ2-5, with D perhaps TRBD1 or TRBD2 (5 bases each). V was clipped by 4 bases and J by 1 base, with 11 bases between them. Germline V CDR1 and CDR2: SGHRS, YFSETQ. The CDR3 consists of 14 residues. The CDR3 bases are TGCGCCAGCAGCCCAGGGAGTGCCCAAGAGACCCAGTACTTC. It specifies CASSPGSAQETQYF. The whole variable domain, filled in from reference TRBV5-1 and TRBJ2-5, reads KAGVTQTPRYLIKTRGQQVTLSCSPISGHRSVSWYQQTPGQGLQFLFEYFSETQRNKGNFPGRFSGRQFSNSRSEMNVSTLELGDSALYLCASSPGSAQETQYFGPGTRLLVL.